Below are 16 T cell receptor beta chains sequenced from a single sample in a study of blood T cell repertoires in COVID-19. Libraries were prepared by immunoSEQ multiplex PCR; TCRdb keeps only in-frame clonotypes and omits some of them. The sample includes some 300,000 clones, around 84% of them seen just once. The material sequenced was peripheral blood. The receptors were gathered from a man aged 65 to 85 with acute or convalescent COVID-19.

The rearrangement links TRBV18 to TRBJ1-1; possible D gene TRBD1, 5 bases. The V and J ends lost 6 bases and 1 base respectively, with 12 bases between them. This CDR3 has 14 residues. Germline-derived CDR1 and CDR2 are KGHSH and LQKENI. The CDR3 coding sequence is TGTGCCAGCTCCCAGGGTCTGGCGAACACTGAAGCTTTCTTT. Protein sequence: CASSQGLANTEAFF. Complete variable domain (other parts from reference TRBV18 and TRBJ1-1): NAGVMQNPRHLVRRRGQEARLRCSPMKGHSHVYWYRQLPEEGLKFMVYLQKENIIDESGMPKERFSAEFPKEGPSILRIQQVVRGDSAAYFCASSQGLANTEAFFGQGTRLTVV.

The CDR3: CASSTGTGSYTEAFF. As DNA, the CDR3 is TGTGCCAGCAGTACCGGGACAGGGTCATACACTGAAGCTTTCTTT. The rearrangement links TRBV7-2 to TRBJ1-1; the match to TRBD1 covers 9 bases. CDR1 SGHTA and CDR2 FQGNSA come from the germline V gene. Unmatched junction bases numbered 8, after V lost 6 bases and J lost 3 bases. The CDR3 sequence is 15 residues long.

The chain uses TRBV28 and TRBJ1-3, with 9 bases fitting TRBD1. This CDR3 contains 15 residues. V dropped 4 bases and J dropped 6; count of bases not matched to a gene: 7. Germline-derived CDR1 and CDR2 are MDHEN and SYDVKM. The CDR3 loop is CASSSAGQGENTIYF. The CDR3 coding sequence is TGTGCCAGCAGTTCCGCGGGACAGGGTGAAAACACCATATATTTT.

The chain couples TRBV11-2 to TRBJ2-1; 8 bases line up with TRBD2. The CDR3 is 15 residues long. Germline lookup yields CDR1 SGHAT and CDR2 FQNNGV. The J segment lost 4 bases and the V segment lost 3 bases, leaving 5 bases of the junction unmatched. The CDR3 spells CASSFTGGPYNEQFF. DNA for the CDR3: TGTGCCAGCAGCTTTACGGGAGGGCCGTACAATGAGCAGTTCTTC.

V gene TRBV7-2 combines with J gene TRBJ2-5, with 13 bases matching TRBD2. Germline lookup yields CDR1 SGHTA and CDR2 FQGNSA. The junction had 7 bases not matched to a gene; V was cut back by 5 bases and J by 4 bases. This CDR3 comprises 16 residues. CDR3 protein: CASSPRGLAGRETQYF. CDR3 sequence (DNA): TGTGCCAGCAGCCCACGGGGACTAGCGGGGAGAGAGACCCAGTACTTC. Looking up the rest from reference TRBV7-2 and TRBJ2-5 gives the full variable domain: GAGVSQSPSNKVTEKGKDVELRCDPISGHTALYWYRQSLGQGLEFLIYFQGNSAPDKSGLPSDRFSAERTGGSVSTLTIQRTQQEDSAVYLCASSPRGLAGRETQYFGPGTRLLVL.

The chain employs TRBV28 and TRBJ1-3, with D perhaps TRBD1 (5 bases). Trimming took off 10 bases at V and 4 bases at J, with 17 bases between the two ends. The CDR3 is made up of 14 amino acids. The germline V gene has CDR1 MDHEN and CDR2 SYDVKM. CDR3: CATQGREDGNTIYF. Written as DNA, the CDR3 is TGTGCCACCCAGGGCAGGGAGGACGGAAACACCATATATTTT.

V gene TRBV28 combines with J gene TRBJ2-1; D may be TRBD1 (6 bases). V gave up 6 bases and J gave up 8 bases, with 20 bases separating them. The V gene's germline CDR1 is MDHEN and CDR2 SYDVKM. This CDR3 comprises 15 residues. This CDR3 is CASSTAGTPRDEQFF. DNA for the CDR3: TGTGCCAGCAGCACCGCCGGGACACCTCGCGATGAGCAGTTCTTC. Looking up the rest from reference TRBV28 and TRBJ2-1 gives the full variable domain: DVKVTQSSRYLVKRTGEKVFLECVQDMDHENMFWYRQDPGLGLRLIYFSYDVKMKEKGDIPEGYSVSREKKERFSLILESASTNQTSMYLCASSTAGTPRDEQFFGPGTRLTVL.

This sequence joins TRBV19 and TRBJ1-6; D is possibly TRBD1 (5 bases). V was shortened by 7 bases and J by 0 bases, with 16 bases between the two germline ends. Germline-derived CDR1 and CDR2 are LNHDA and SQIVND (reference sequence). CDR3 size: 17 residues. The CDR3 coding sequence is TGTGCCAGTAATGGCGGAACAGGATTCTCCTATAATTCACCCCTCCACTTT. It is translated as CASNGGTGFSYNSPLHF.

The gene calls are TRBV29-1 and TRBJ2-7; TRBD1 is a possible D gene (6 bases). Germline values: CDR1 SQVTM, CDR2 ANQGSEA. Trimming took 6 bases from V and 2 from J, leaving 17 bases between them. The CDR3 loop spans 14 amino acids. CDR3 nucleotides: TGCAGCGTAAAGTCGGAGACAGGCCCCTACGAGCAGTACTTC. Its protein product is CSVKSETGPYEQYF.

The chain carries TRBV3-1 (or the pseudogene TRBV3-2) and TRBJ2-1, with a possible D match to TRBD2 (5 bases). The CDR3 spans 15 residues. Trimming took 4 bases from V and 2 from J, leaving 12 bases between them. Germline CDR1 is LGHDT and CDR2 is YNNKEL (reference sequence). In nucleotides, the CDR3 is TGTGCCAGCAGCCCCATAGCGTCCGCCTACAATGAGCAGTTCTTC. It encodes CASSPIASAYNEQFF.

The chain has TRBV2 and TRBJ2-7; perhaps TRBD2 as D (6 bases). V was shortened by 5 bases and J by 6 bases, with 14 bases between the two germline ends. The CDR3 is made up of 13 amino acids. Germline-derived CDR1 and CDR2 are SNHLY and FYNNEI. CDR3 region: CASSLEGLGEQYF. CDR3 sequence (DNA): TGTGCCAGCAGTTTGGAGGGCCTCGGCGAGCAGTACTTC.

The J gene is TRBJ2-7, the V gene TRBV3-1 (or the pseudogene TRBV3-2); TRBD1 is a possible D gene (6 bases). Trimming stripped 0 bases from V and 3 bases from J, with 18 bases between. Germline CDR1 and CDR2: LGHDT and YNNKEL (reference sequence). CDR3 size: 17 residues. CDR3 coding DNA: TGTGCCAGCAGCCAAGATCGTGTGGGACGGGGACACTACGAGCAGTACTTC. This codes for CASSQDRVGRGHYEQYF.

V is TRBV18 and J is TRBJ2-7, with TRBD1 identical over 9 bases. Germline loops: CDR1 KGHSH, CDR2 LQKENI. J gave up 5 bases and V 0 bases, and 5 bases lay outside the gene matches. The CDR3 is 15 amino acids. The CDR3 bases are TGTGCCAGCTCACCACCGGGACAGGGATACCACGAGCAGTACTTC. It is translated as CASSPPGQGYHEQYF.

This clone was picked up a small number of times. This rearrangement joins TRBV28 to TRBJ1-2; tentatively, D is TRBD1 (5 bases). The CDR3 is made up of 13 amino acids. The germline gives CDR1 MDHEN, CDR2 SYDVKM. V was pared by 8 bases and J by 4 bases, with 14 bases between. Here the CDR3 reads CASGGDGFYGYTF. CDR3 DNA: TGTGCCAGCGGGGGGGACGGGTTCTATGGCTACACCTTC.

The chain joins TRBV7-9 to TRBJ1-2, with D hard to call. Germline V gene lookup returns CDR1 SEHNR and CDR2 FQNEAQ (reference sequence). The V gene lost 1 base and the J gene lost 6 bases, with 12 bases spanning the gap. There are 14 residues in the CDR3. The CDR3 loop reads CASSLDLMYHGYTF. DNA of the CDR3: TGTGCCAGCAGCTTAGATCTAATGTACCATGGCTACACCTTC.

Only a few counts were recorded for this clone. This chain joins TRBV30 and TRBJ1-5; unclear D gene. V shed 2 bases and J shed 9 bases, with 11 bases lying between them. The CDR3 consists of 12 residues. Germline V gene lookup returns CDR1 GTSNPN and CDR2 SVGIG (reference sequence). The CDR3 sequence: CAWSLFESPQHF. The CDR3 nucleotides are TGTGCCTGGAGTTTGTTTGAGTCGCCCCAGCATTTT.